The 15 T cell receptor beta chains given below trace back to one sample, sequenced in a study of Tregs in tolerant kidney transplant recipients. Using immunoSEQ multiplex PCR, the repertoire was profiled, and TCRdb retains in-frame clones only, with some absent. This sample has tens of thousands of clones, with 93% found just once. Sequenced here: CD4+ T cells from blood, sampled before the transplant. The receptors derive from a human donor who received a combined kidney and bone marrow transplant.

This chain uses TRBV7-8 with TRBJ2-7; weak D call: TRBD1 (6 bases). Germline CDR1 SGHVS, CDR2 FQNEAQ. Trimming shortened V by 3 bases and J by 3 bases, and 15 bases separated the two germline ends. The CDR3 is 15 residues long. CDR3 loop: CASSLTRTEDYEQYF. The CDR3 nucleotides read TGTGCCAGCAGCTTGACCCGGACAGAAGACTACGAGCAGTACTTC. The whole variable domain, filled in from reference TRBV7-8 and TRBJ2-7, reads GAGVSQSPRYKVAKRGQDVALRCDPISGHVSLFWYQQALGQGPEFLTYFQNEAQLDKSGLPSDRFFAERPEGSVSTLKIQRTQQEDSAVYLCASSLTRTEDYEQYFGPGTRLTVT.

The chain joins TRBV18 to TRBJ2-7; 9 bases fit TRBD1. Germline CDR1 and CDR2: KGHSH and LQKENI. The CDR3 is 14 amino acids. Losses at the gene ends were 2 bases for V and 3 bases for J; bases not matched to a gene: 2. CDR3 sequence (DNA): TGTGCCAGCTCACCAAAGGGACAGGGCTACGAGCAGTACTTC. This encodes CASSPKGQGYEQYF.

V and J are TRBV11-3 and TRBJ2-2; 8 bases are shared with TRBD2. CDR1 and CDR2 from the germline V gene are SGHNT and YENEEA. J was trimmed by 5 bases and V by 3 bases; bases with no gene match: 2. The CDR3 runs 14 residues. Written as DNA, the CDR3 is TGTGCCAGCAGCTTGGGACTAGTAACCGGGGAGCTGTTTTTT. The encoded protein is CASSLGLVTGELFF.

V gene TRBV27 combines with J gene TRBJ1-5; D is perhaps TRBD1 (5 bases). Germline CDR1 and CDR2: MNHEY and SMNVEV (reference sequence). The CDR3 totals 14 residues. The ends were cut back, 3 bases at V and 4 bases at J, with 10 bases in the middle. Written as DNA, the CDR3 is TGTGCCAGCAGTTTGATTCAGGGTAATCAGCCCCAGCATTTT. It specifies CASSLIQGNQPQHF.

The rearrangement joins TRBV5-8 to TRBJ1-6, with 9 bases matching TRBD1. Per the germline V gene, CDR1 is SGHTS and CDR2 is YDEGEE. V lost 3 bases and J lost 8; bases outside the gene matches: 0. There are 13 residues in the CDR3. Here the CDR3 reads CASSWTGDSPLHF. The CDR3 nucleotides read TGTGCCAGCAGCTGGACAGGGGATTCACCCCTCCACTTT.

For this clone: Other DNA sequences of this sample code for an identical CDR3. This chain joins TRBV19 and TRBJ1-6, with D possibly matching TRBD1 (6 bases). V lost 5 bases and J 8 bases, leaving 10 bases between the germline ends. Germline V gene sequence: CDR1 LNHDA, CDR2 SQIVND (reference sequence). The length of the CDR3 is 13 residues. CDR3 sequence (DNA): TGTGCCAGTAGTGACGCAGGGGATTCACCCCTCCACTTT. This codes for CASSDAGDSPLHF.

V gene TRBV30 combines with J gene TRBJ1-2, with TRBD1 matching 7 bases. This CDR3 spans 13 amino acids. V was clipped by 1 base and J by 2 bases; unmatched bases: 1. Per the germline V gene, CDR1 is GTSNPN and CDR2 is SVGIG (reference sequence). CDR3 DNA: TGTGCCTGGAGTGGGACAGGAAACTATGGCTACACCTTC. Protein product: CAWSGTGNYGYTF.

The chain combines TRBV5-8 with TRBJ1-4, with D maybe TRBD1 (6 bases). Germline CDR1 SGHTS, CDR2 YDEGEE. This CDR3 contains 16 residues. V dropped 0 bases and J dropped 6 bases, with 15 bases sitting between them. The CDR3 region is CASSLVGTPAHEKLFF. The CDR3 bases are TGTGCCAGCAGCTTGGTGGGGACACCAGCACATGAAAAACTGTTTTTT. Full variable domain (rest looked up from reference TRBV5-8 and TRBJ1-4): EAGVTQSPTHLIKTRGQQATLRCSPISGHTSVYWYQQALGLGLQFLLWYDEGEERNRGNFPPRFSGRQFPNYSSELNVNALELEDSALYLCASSLVGTPAHEKLFFGSGTQLSVL.

J is TRBJ2-3 and V is TRBV5-1, with D possibly TRBD1 on 5 matching bases. Per germline, CDR1 SGHRS and CDR2 YFSETQ. Trimming cost V 0 bases and J 1 base, with 9 bases left between them. This CDR3 is 15 amino acids long. The DNA of the CDR3 is TGCGCCAGCAGCTTGGAACAGGCGCGCACAGATACGCAGTATTTT. As protein: CASSLEQARTDTQYF.

The rearrangement joins TRBV28 to TRBJ2-5; 7 positions agree with TRBD1. Gene TRBJ2-7 matches the end of the DNA better, so the J call may be wrong. Germline V gives CDR1 MDHEN, CDR2 SYDVKM. CDR3 size: 14 residues. The CDR3 spells CASSNWDRKYEQYF. CDR3 in DNA: TGTGCCAGCAGCAACTGGGACAGAAAGTACGAGCAGTACTTC.

V usage is TRBV28 and J usage is TRBJ2-1, with 7 bases that match TRBD1. Trimming at V came to 5 bases and at J to 13 bases, leaving 8 bases not matched to a gene. This CDR3 is built from 12 residues. Germline assignment: CDR1 MDHEN and CDR2 SYDVKM. CDR3 amino acids: CASSLIQGSQFF. DNA for the CDR3: TGTGCCAGCAGTCTAATACAGGGGTCTCAGTTCTTC. The entire variable domain, with the rest obtained from reference TRBV28 and TRBJ2-1, is as follows: DVKVTQSSRYLVKRTGEKVFLECVQDMDHENMFWYRQDPGLGLRLIYFSYDVKMKEKGDIPEGYSVSREKKERFSLILESASTNQTSMYLCASSLIQGSQFFGPGTRLTVL.

The CDR3 sequence is CATSNGHQRETQYF. In DNA form, the CDR3 reads TGTGCCACCAGCAACGGACACCAACGGGAGACCCAGTACTTC. This sequence joins TRBV15 and TRBJ2-5; maybe TRBD1 (5 bases). The germline V and J ends were trimmed by 4 bases and 5 bases, with 14 bases remaining between them. Germline V gives CDR1 LNHNV, CDR2 YYDKDF (reference sequence). There are 14 residues in the CDR3.

This chain uses TRBV5-6 with TRBJ2-5, with D perhaps matching TRBD2 (5 bases). This CDR3 region has 15 residues. From germline, CDR1 is SGHDT and CDR2 YYEEEE. V lost 0 bases and J lost 3, with 12 bases in between. The CDR3 nucleotides read TGTGCCAGCAGCTTGGTATCGGTACTAGAAGAGACCCAGTACTTC. It specifies CASSLVSVLEETQYF. Drawing the rest from reference TRBV5-6 and TRBJ2-5, the complete variable domain is DAGVTQSPTHLIKTRGQQVTLRCSPKSGHDTVSWYQQALGQGPQFIFQYYEEEERQRGNFPDRFSGHQFPNYSSELNVNALLLGDSALYLCASSLVSVLEETQYFGPGTRLLVL.

The chain carries TRBV2 and TRBJ1-1, with 8 bases fitting TRBD1. Germline CDR1 is SNHLY and CDR2 is FYNNEI. V lost 10 bases, J lost 3 bases, and 7 bases stayed unmatched. This CDR3 has 13 residues. CDR3 residues: CATRTGRDTEAFF. The CDR3 nucleotides are TGTGCCACCCGGACAGGGAGGGACACTGAAGCTTTCTTT.

The chain uses TRBV7-2 and TRBJ2-7, with a tentative D call TRBD1 (6 bases). CDR1 and CDR2 from the germline V gene are SGHTA and FQGNSA. This CDR3 contains 14 residues. The V end was cut by 1 base, the J end by 4 bases, with 11 bases between. In nucleotides, the CDR3 is TGTGCCAGCAGCTTAGTGGGGGCGACATACGAGCAGTACTTC. Its protein product is CASSLVGATYEQYF.